This TCR beta chain was observed in a study of metastatic and nonmetastatic thyroid tumors. Looking at the study overall: Repertoire data that came from the blood and tumor or nodule tissue of malignant and benign thyroid patients were compared. General observations from the study: Significantly greater TCR beta diversity was reportedly found in malignant thyroid tumors than in benign nodules (in blood and tumor).

Note on this clone: Its antigen is undetermined.

Ahead of thyroid surgery, no patient had received treatment of any kind. MiXCR re-clonotyped the PCR reads for TCRdb. This sample has some 42,000 clones, with about 29% found just once. Trimming removed 0 bases at V and 1 base at J, with 9 bases between. This CDR3 has 16 residues. Per germline, CDR1 SGHDN and CDR2 FVKESK. The sequencing input was blood. The receptor's source is a male donor with papillary thyroid cancer or a benign thyroid nodule (not recorded which). Some clones in this sample may be carry-over from other donors' samples. The V gene is TRBV14, the J gene TRBJ2-2; TRBD2 might be the D (6 bases). This chain's CDR3 is CASSQDARENTGELFF. CDR3 coding DNA: TGTGCCAGCAGCCAAGATGCGCGGGAGAACACCGGGGAGCTGTTTTTT.